This T cell receptor beta chain stems from a study of T cell changes during pregnancy in multiple sclerosis. This clone was counted a single time. Trimming at V came to 8 bases and at J to 1 base, leaving 10 bases not matched to a gene. The CDR3 is 15 residues long. Germline-derived CDR1 and CDR2 are ENHRY and SYGVKD. Here immunoSEQ multiplex PCR was the method, and the copy in TCRdb shows in-frame clones only, minus some. The sample gives tens of thousands of clones, more than 90% of which show up once; 3% is in the top ten. The starting material was CD8+ T cells from peripheral blood mononuclear cells, obtained before pregnancy. This clonotype originated in a female donor with multiple sclerosis, enrolled in a pregnancy study. The rearrangement uses TRBV10-3 and TRBJ2-5; 7 bases are a match to TRBD1. As DNA, the CDR3 is TGTGCCATCGGGGGAGACGAGGGGGCCCAAGAGACCCAGTACTTC. This translates into CAIGGDEGAQETQYF.